Each of the 21 T cell receptor beta chains below was sequenced from the same sample in a study of T cells after yellow fever vaccination. TCRdb processed the 5' RACE reads anew with MiXCR; each CDR3 protein has one entry. The sample lists hundreds of thousands of distinct CDR3 sequences; roughly a sixth were seen once. The input for sequencing was PBMCs, taken before the yellow fever booster vaccination. Receptors originate from a man aged 18 to 29 who received the YFV17D yellow fever vaccine.

Only a few counts were recorded for this clonotype. The V call is TRBV6-6, the J call TRBJ1-5, with unresolved D. Between the trimmed V and J ends, which lost 6 bases and 3 bases, there was a span of 18 bases. Germline V gene lookup returns CDR1 MNHNY and CDR2 SVGAGI (reference sequence). CDR3 length: 16 residues. The DNA of the CDR3 is TGTGCCAGCAGCCCTCCCCTACGGGTGGTCAATCAGCCCCAGCATTTT. It translates to CASSPPLRVVNQPQHF.

There are a few counts of this clonotype. This sequence joins TRBV10-3 and TRBJ2-5, with D possibly called TRBD1 or TRBD2 (5 bases each). The CDR3 sequence is 14 residues long. CDR1 and CDR2 (germline): ENHRY, SYGVKD. V lost 1 base and J 5 bases, leaving 11 bases between the germline ends. Here the CDR3 reads CAISELHGAETQYF. CDR3 coding DNA: TGTGCCATCAGTGAGTTGCACGGGGCGGAGACCCAGTACTTC.

V and J are TRBV10-2 and TRBJ1-2, with 8 bases lining up with TRBD1. After removal of 6 bases from V and 2 bases from J, the junction contained 5 bases not matched to a gene. This CDR3 comprises 14 residues. Germline CDR1 is WSHSY and CDR2 is SAAADI. The chain's CDR3 is CASSLGQENYGYTF. As DNA, the CDR3 is TGCGCCAGCAGCTTGGGACAGGAGAACTATGGCTACACCTTC.

This chain joins TRBV9 and TRBJ1-3, with D maybe TRBD1 (5 bases). The CDR3 runs 18 residues. Trimming shortened V by 3 bases and J by 0 bases, and 19 bases separated the two germline ends. Germline V gene data show CDR1 as SGDLS and CDR2 as YYNGEE. CDR3 loop: CASSEAGATGFSGNTIYF. DNA of the CDR3: TGTGCCAGCAGCGAAGCAGGTGCCACAGGTTTCTCTGGAAACACCATATATTTT.

This clonotype was seen only a few times. V and J are TRBV7-7 and TRBJ2-7, with 7 bases fitting TRBD2. This CDR3 region has 15 residues. CDR1 is SSHAT and CDR2 is FNYEAQ in the germline V gene (reference sequence). V was pared by 3 bases and J by 2 bases, with 7 bases of the junction left unmatched. DNA of the CDR3: TGTGCCAGCAGCTTTGGCCCCGGGAGGACCTACGAGCAGTACTTC. This sequence encodes CASSFGPGRTYEQYF.

In this sample, this clonotype turned up many times. V and J are TRBV7-2 and TRBJ1-2, with 9 positions matching TRBD1. V lost 1 base, J lost 7 bases, and 16 bases stayed unmatched. Germline V gene sequence: CDR1 SGHTA, CDR2 FQGNSA. The CDR3 covers 18 residues. For the CDR3, the DNA is TGTGCCAGCAGCTTAGTACCGGGACAGGGTTCAGCCGAGGGTGGCTACACCTTC. This codes for CASSLVPGQGSAEGGYTF.

In this sample, this clonotype turned up many times. This rearrangement joins TRBV20-1 to TRBJ2-1; 7 positions match TRBD1. With 5 bases clipped from V and 12 bases from J, the junction kept 10 bases outside the gene matches. The CDR3 runs 12 residues. CDR1 is DFQATT, CDR2 SNEGSKA, per germline (reference sequence). CDR3 residues: CSASPSRTGQFF. CDR3 DNA sequence: TGCAGTGCTTCCCCATCAAGGACAGGGCAGTTCTTC.

This clonotype was counted a few times. The chain's CDR3 is CASSVHVGFGELFF. The CDR3 region has the DNA TGTGCCAGCAGTGTTCATGTAGGCTTCGGGGAGCTGTTTTTT. V gene TRBV25-1 combines with J gene TRBJ2-2; D is unclear. Between the trimmed V and J ends, which lost 4 bases and 7 bases, there was a span of 13 bases. The CDR3 runs 14 residues. Germline CDR1 and CDR2: MGHDK and SYGVNS.

The sample holds many counts of this clonotype. J is TRBJ2-7 and V is TRBV7-2; no definite D call. The CDR3 is made up of 15 amino acids. CDR1 and CDR2 (germline): SGHTA, FQGNSA. V lost 1 base and J lost 6, with 16 bases in between. The CDR3 nucleotides read TGTGCCAGCAGCTTAGGTCCCATTTTGGGCCCCGAGCAGTACTTC. Translating gives CASSLGPILGPEQYF.

V and J are TRBV6-5 and TRBJ2-3; D is possibly TRBD1 (5 bases). The V gene lost 0 bases and the J gene lost 2 bases, with 9 bases spanning the gap. Germline CDR1 and CDR2: MNHEY and SVGAGI. This CDR3 has 15 residues. The CDR3 here is CASSYSKGFTDTQYF. The CDR3 coding sequence is TGTGCCAGCAGTTACTCGAAGGGGTTCACAGATACGCAGTATTTT.

A few counts support this clonotype. The V gene is TRBV6-2 or TRBV6-3, the J gene TRBJ1-6; D perhaps matches TRBD1 (6 bases). V dropped 6 bases and J dropped 11 bases, with 14 bases sitting between them. The CDR3 has 13 amino acids. Per germline, CDR1 MNHEY and CDR2 SVGEGT. This chain's CDR3 is CASRRTAYPPLHF. CDR3 bases: TGTGCCAGCAGAAGGACAGCGTACCCACCCCTCCACTTT.

This sequence joins TRBV7-3 and TRBJ2-5; 9 positions agree with TRBD1. The ends lost 5 bases at V and 5 bases at J; junction bases unmatched: 9. Germline V lookup: CDR1 SGHTA, CDR2 FQGTGA. The CDR3 consists of 15 residues. The chain's CDR3 is CASSPSQTGGETQYF. CDR3 sequence (DNA): TGTGCCAGCAGCCCTTCCCAGACAGGGGGGGAGACCCAGTACTTC.

The chain employs TRBV7-8 and TRBJ2-3, with D tentatively TRBD1 or TRBD2 (5 bases each). The CDR3 covers 13 residues. The germline CDR1 and CDR2 sequences are SGHVS and FQNEAQ. Trimming took 11 bases from V and 5 from J, leaving 17 bases between them. DNA for the CDR3: TGTGCCTACCGGCAGGGAGTGAAAGATACGCAGTATTTT. As protein: CAYRQGVKDTQYF. The variable domain in full, with the rest retrieved from reference TRBV7-8 and TRBJ2-3, is GAGVSQSPRYKVAKRGQDVALRCDPISGHVSLFWYQQALGQGPEFLTYFQNEAQLDKSGLPSDRFFAERPEGSVSTLKIQRTQQEDSAVYLCAYRQGVKDTQYFGPGTRLTVL.

The chain couples TRBV20-1 to TRBJ2-5; 8 bases agree with TRBD2. Per germline, CDR1 DFQATT and CDR2 SNEGSKA (reference sequence). The CDR3 extends over 13 amino acids. V lost 6 bases to trimming and J lost 2 bases; unmatched junction nucleotides: 5. The CDR3 nucleotides are TGCAGTGCCCCCAAGCGGGGGCAAGAGACCCAGTACTTC. Protein: CSAPKRGQETQYF.

The chain combines TRBV6-2 or TRBV6-3 with TRBJ2-1, with 9 bases matching TRBD2. The CDR3 is 15 amino acids. Germline values: CDR1 MNHEY, CDR2 SVGEGT. Germline trimming cut 6 bases from V and 2 bases from J; bases unmatched to any gene: 5. The CDR3 DNA follows: TGTGCCAGCAGCGGACTAGCGCCTACCTACAATGAGCAGTTCTTC. Its protein product is CASSGLAPTYNEQFF.

This clonotype was seen ten or more times. The chain uses TRBV7-2 and TRBJ2-1; D gene unclear. V gave up 3 bases and J gave up 5 bases, with 5 bases separating them. The germline V gene encodes CDR1 SGHTA and CDR2 FQGNSA. The CDR3 is made up of 12 amino acids. The DNA for the CDR3 is TGTGCCAGCAGCTTGTTCAACAATGAGCAGTTCTTC. This sequence encodes CASSLFNNEQFF.

The chain recombines TRBV4-2 with TRBJ1-1, with D unresolved. Trimming cost V 3 bases and J 0 bases, with 14 bases left between them. This CDR3 contains 16 residues. Germline V gene sequence: CDR1 LGHNA, CDR2 YNFKEQ. CDR3 bases: TGTGCCAGCAGCCAGATGCAAGCCACCATGAACACTGAAGCTTTCTTT. Translated, it gives CASSQMQATMNTEAFF.

This clonotype was seen a few times. V and J are TRBV10-1 and TRBJ2-5, with D possibly TRBD2 on 6 matching bases. The CDR3 consists of 13 residues. The V end lost 5 bases, the J end lost 0 bases, and 7 bases lay between the germline ends. From germline, CDR1 is WNHNN and CDR2 SYGVQD (reference sequence). CDR3 protein: CASSRGYQETQYF. The CDR3 DNA follows: TGCGCCAGCAGTCGGGGGTACCAAGAGACCCAGTACTTC.

This clonotype was observed a handful of times. The V and J genes are TRBV7-2 and TRBJ2-5; D gene unclear. V was cut by 5 bases and J by 4 bases, with 17 bases left in between. Looked up from germline, CDR1 is SGHTA and CDR2 is FQGNSA. CDR3 length: 15 amino acids. CDR3 in DNA: TGTGCCAGCAGCCCCGCGGCGGCTCTACGAGAGACCCAGTACTTC. Encoded protein: CASSPAAALRETQYF.

CDR3 sequence reads: CAWSDGTGVYGYTF. CDR3 nucleotide sequence: TGTGCCTGGAGCGACGGGACAGGGGTCTATGGCTACACCTTC. The V and J genes are TRBV30 and TRBJ1-2; 10 positions match TRBD1. V was clipped by 3 bases and J by 4 bases; unmatched bases: 5. The germline V gene has CDR1 GTSNPN and CDR2 SVGIG (reference sequence). There are 14 residues in the CDR3.

This clonotype was seen only a few times. The chain is built from TRBV4-3 and TRBJ2-7; D possibly matches TRBD1 or TRBD2 (5 bases each). With 3 bases removed from V and 1 base from J, the gap between germline ends came to 10 bases. Germline CDR1 LGHNA, CDR2 YSLEER. CDR3 length: 14 residues. As DNA, the CDR3 is TGCGCCAGCAGCCAGGATTGGGGGTCCTACGAGCAGTACTTC. Protein product: CASSQDWGSYEQYF.